This TCR beta chain is drawn from a study of blood T cells in healthy people across ages. Findings and caveats of the study: More naive CD4+ cells and higher diversity were found in long-lived than in aged donors.

Alongside a J-beta primer mix, a sample-barcoded 5' primer served in a second PCR lasting 7 to 11 cycles. TCRdb independently ran MiXCR on the 5' RACE reads; one entry per CDR3 protein. The sample holds 600,000 to 850,000 distinct CDR3 sequences; 20% to 25% are singletons and the top ten take under 10%. This clonotype appeared a few times. Its antigen is as yet unknown. The same data also went into a second study, on T cells of mothers and their children. That source adds: Added by the second PCR's M1S primer were sample barcodes and 2-4 random nucleotides. Per child, roughly 3 million TCR beta CDR3 reads were obtained, against over 9 million per mother.

The sequence was collected from a boy aged 10-17 years in good health. Material for sequencing was blood.

CDR3 residues: CSAEGRKNSPLHF. CDR3 DNA sequence: TGCAGTGCCGAGGGACGGAAAAATTCACCCCTCCACTTT. The chain recombines TRBV20-1 with TRBJ1-6; D is perhaps TRBD1 (5 bases). The CDR3 has 13 residues. The V gene's germline CDR1 is DFQATT and CDR2 SNEGSKA (reference sequence). The ends were cut back, 6 bases at V and 7 bases at J, with 13 bases in the middle.